A selection of T cell receptor beta chains follows, all from one sample in a study of shared clonotypes between healthy human individuals. Profiled with immunoSEQ multiplex PCR; TCRdb holds only in-frame clones, not every one. Of under 2.5 million clones in the sample, about nine tenths were seen once. What was sequenced was naive CD4+ T cells from PBMCs. The receptor set was obtained from a man aged 18 to 30 in good health. Some clones in this sample may be carry-over from other donors' samples. Both conserved end residues are part of each CDR3. A D gene is named only where the DNA matches it firmly. Clone size is stated in some rows and not others, as once, few, many or a class when expanded.

. | . | TRBJ2-7 | 15 | TRBV7-9 | CASSLGQRLPYEQYF | TGTGCCAGCAGCTTAGGACAGAGGCTGCCCTACGAGCAGTACTTC
once | TRBD1 | TRBJ1-5 | 14 | TRBV7-8 | CASSWNRGNQPQHF | TGTGCCAGCAGCTGGAACAGGGGGAATCAGCCCCAGCATTTT
. | . | TRBJ2-1 | 14 | TRBV28 | CASSWGSSYNEQFF | TGTGCCAGCAGTTGGGGTAGCTCCTACAATGAGCAGTTCTTC
. | . | TRBJ1-1 | 15 | TRBV27 | CASRPPRPSRLEAFF | TGTGCCAGCAGGCCCCCTCGCCCCTCTAGATTGGAAGCTTTCTTT
. | . | TRBJ2-6 | 16 | TRBV5-1 | CASSLGHPSGANVLTF | TGCGCCAGCAGCTTGGGACACCCCTCTGGGGCCAACGTCCTGACTTTC
. | TRBD1 | TRBJ1-2 | 14 | TRBV5-4 | CASSLPGGSYGYTF | TGTGCCAGCAGCTTGCCAGGGGGGTCCTATGGCTACACCTTC
. | . | TRBJ2-4 | 17 | TRBV4-1 | CASSQDSRQLAKNIQYF | TGCGCCAGCAGCCAAGACAGTAGACAGTTAGCCAAAAACATTCAGTACTTC
. | . | TRBJ1-1 | 14 | TRBV10-2 | CASSWTAMNTEAFF | TGCGCCAGCAGCTGGACAGCCATGAACACTGAAGCTTTCTTT
. | . | TRBJ2-3 | 13 | TRBV5-1 | CASRDGGTDTQYF | TGCGCCAGCAGGGACGGTGGCACAGATACGCAGTATTTT
once | . | TRBJ2-7 | 15 | TRBV7-3 | CASSLTSGTATEQYF | TGTGCCAGCAGCTTAACTAGCGGGACAGCGACTGAGCAGTACTTC
once | . | TRBJ1-5 | 14 | TRBV5-1 | CASSLSVGNQPQHF | TGCGCCAGCAGCTTGTCCGTGGGAAATCAGCCCCAGCATTTT
once | . | TRBJ2-3 | 16 | TRBV5-1 | CASSLVVTRYTDTQYF | TGCGCCAGCAGCTTGGTCGTGACTAGATACACAGATACGCAGTATTTT
. | . | TRBJ1-2 | 10 | TRBV28 | CAWGPYGYTF | TGTGCCTGGGGACCCTATGGCTACACCTTC
. | . | TRBJ1-4 | 14 | TRBV7-9 | CASSWGVESEKLFF | TGTGCCAGCAGCTGGGGGGTGGAAAGTGAAAAACTGTTTTTT
. | TRBD1 | TRBJ1-2 | 16 | TRBV28 | CASSSWDRGANYGYTF | TGTGCCAGCAGTTCCTGGGACAGGGGAGCTAACTATGGCTACACCTTC
. | TRBD1 | TRBJ2-7 | 16 | TRBV7-9 | CASSLGVGQGTYEQYF | TGTGCCAGCAGCTTAGGGGTGGGACAGGGAACCTACGAGCAGTACTTC
once | . | TRBJ2-1 | 15 | TRBV6-1 | CASSRLQGRYNEQFF | TGTGCCAGCAGTCGCCTACAGGGCCGCTACAATGAGCAGTTCTTC
. | TRBD1 | TRBJ2-3 | 12 | TRBV18 | CASSRGQGPQYF | TGTGCCAGCTCACGGGGACAGGGGCCGCAGTATTTT
. | TRBD2 | TRBJ2-7 | 15 | TRBV6-5 | CASRKLAVSSYEQYF | TGTGCCAGCAGAAAACTAGCGGTTAGCTCCTACGAGCAGTACTTC
. | TRBD1 | TRBJ1-4 | 14 | TRBV7-8 | CASSPGTGREKLFF | TGTGCCAGCAGCCCCGGGACAGGGAGGGAAAAACTGTTTTTT
. | . | TRBJ1-2 | 18 | TRBV5-1 | CASTGSRWDSSLNYGYTF | TGCGCCAGCACGGGCTCGCGTTGGGACTCCTCACTTAACTATGGCTACACCTTC
. | TRBD2 | TRBJ2-3 | 16 | TRBV7-8 | CASSLGLAGGSDTQYF | TGTGCCAGCAGCTTAGGACTAGCGGGAGGATCAGATACGCAGTATTTT
. | . | TRBJ2-2 | 14 | TRBV7-6 | CASSSLGRTGELFF | TGTGCCAGCAGCTCCCTCGGACGCACCGGGGAGCTGTTTTTT
once | . | TRBJ1-1 | 12 | TRBV2 | CASSYGGTEAFF | TGTGCCAGCAGTTATGGGGGGACTGAAGCTTTCTTT
. | . | TRBJ2-1 | 14 | TRBV18 | CASSPPTGLDEQFF | TGTGCCAGCTCACCACCGACTGGGTTGGATGAGCAGTTCTTC
. | . | TRBJ1-1 | 13 | TRBV7-9 | CASSVDVGAEAFF | TGTGCCAGCAGCGTGGATGTAGGGGCTGAAGCTTTCTTT
. | TRBD2 | TRBJ2-2 | 15 | TRBV6-1 | CASSELAGDTGELFF | TGTGCCAGCAGTGAACTAGCGGGAGACACCGGGGAGCTGTTTTTT
. | . | TRBJ2-7 | 13 | TRBV5-1 | CASSIEARYEQYF | TGCGCCAGCAGTATCGAGGCTCGCTACGAGCAGTACTTC